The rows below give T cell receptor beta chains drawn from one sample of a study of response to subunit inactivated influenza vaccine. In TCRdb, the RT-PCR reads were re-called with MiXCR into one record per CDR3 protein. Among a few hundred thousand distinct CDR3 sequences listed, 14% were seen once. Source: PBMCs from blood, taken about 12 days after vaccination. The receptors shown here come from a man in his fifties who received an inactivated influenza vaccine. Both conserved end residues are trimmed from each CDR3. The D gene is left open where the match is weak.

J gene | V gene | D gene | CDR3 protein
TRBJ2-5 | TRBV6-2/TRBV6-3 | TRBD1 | ASQGQAETQY
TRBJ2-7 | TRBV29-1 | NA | SVEDRDTPYEQY
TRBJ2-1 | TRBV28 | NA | ASSLPGLQNYEQF
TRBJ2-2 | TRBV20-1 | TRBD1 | SASRTGGSGELF
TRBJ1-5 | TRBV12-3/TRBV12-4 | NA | ASSLTSNQPQH
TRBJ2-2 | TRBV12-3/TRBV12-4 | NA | ASSFAGTNTGELF
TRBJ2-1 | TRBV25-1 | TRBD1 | ASSDSGTALYNEQF
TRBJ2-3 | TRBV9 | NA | ASSSSGMRTDTQY
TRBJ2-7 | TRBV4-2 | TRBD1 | ASSSDRGFEQY
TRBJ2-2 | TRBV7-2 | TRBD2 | ASSPLAGVTGELF
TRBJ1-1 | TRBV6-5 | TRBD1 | ASSYTFPGQANTEAF
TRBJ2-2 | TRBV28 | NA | ASSLTGGAAGELF
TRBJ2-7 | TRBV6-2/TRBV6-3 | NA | ASSRQAWIEQY
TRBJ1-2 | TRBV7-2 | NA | ASSERQRYGYT
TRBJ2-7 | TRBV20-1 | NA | SASPPGHYEQY
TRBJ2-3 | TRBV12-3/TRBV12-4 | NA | TSSPRGHISTDTQY
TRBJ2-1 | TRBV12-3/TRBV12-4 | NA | ASSLGAGSNEQF
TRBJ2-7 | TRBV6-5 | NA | ASSYPREGSYEQY
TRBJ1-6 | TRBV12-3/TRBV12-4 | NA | ASSLASGFNSPLH
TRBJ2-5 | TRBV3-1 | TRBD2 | ASSVPSGGRETQY
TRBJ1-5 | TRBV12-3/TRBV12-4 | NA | ASTHTAEDQPQH
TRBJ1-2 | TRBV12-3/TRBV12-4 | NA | ASSLAKKAD
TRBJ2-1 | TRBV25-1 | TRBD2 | ASLGTTNYNEQF
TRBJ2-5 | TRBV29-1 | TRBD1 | SVFPTGRETQY
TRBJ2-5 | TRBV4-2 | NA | ASSQESRPETQY
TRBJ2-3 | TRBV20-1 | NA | SAIKSRSTDTQY
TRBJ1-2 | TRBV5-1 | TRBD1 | ASSLAVDRGGPGYT
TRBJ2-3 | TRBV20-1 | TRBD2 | SAISPGLATDTQY
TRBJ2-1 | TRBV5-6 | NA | ASSLVVLKDGEQF
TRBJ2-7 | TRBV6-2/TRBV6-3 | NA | ASTDLPTYEQY
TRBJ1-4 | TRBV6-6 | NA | ASSYVGNEKLF
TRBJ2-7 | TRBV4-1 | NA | ASSQGPDSTYEQY
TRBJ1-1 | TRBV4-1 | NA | ASSPRDNTEAF
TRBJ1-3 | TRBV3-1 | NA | ASSYGGRLNSGDTIY
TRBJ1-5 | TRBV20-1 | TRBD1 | SAFGRTGAFQPQH
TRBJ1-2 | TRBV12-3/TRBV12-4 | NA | ASSFWSGINYGYT
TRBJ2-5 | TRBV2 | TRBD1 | ALYRGPQETQY
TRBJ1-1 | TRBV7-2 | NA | ASSSSGTNTEAF
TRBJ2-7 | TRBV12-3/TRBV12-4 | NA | ASSFGPPYEQY
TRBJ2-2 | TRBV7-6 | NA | ASSLETAANTGELF
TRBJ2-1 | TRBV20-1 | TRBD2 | SARGRWSGSGEQF
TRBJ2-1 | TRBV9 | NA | ASSVEGDPSNEQF
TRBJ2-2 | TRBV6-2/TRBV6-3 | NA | ASSRHGAPYTGELF
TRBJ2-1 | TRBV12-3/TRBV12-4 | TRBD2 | ASSLIPGIAGYGEQF
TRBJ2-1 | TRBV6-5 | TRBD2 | ASSYSILAKSYNEQF
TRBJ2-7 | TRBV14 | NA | ASSYAGTRTYEQY